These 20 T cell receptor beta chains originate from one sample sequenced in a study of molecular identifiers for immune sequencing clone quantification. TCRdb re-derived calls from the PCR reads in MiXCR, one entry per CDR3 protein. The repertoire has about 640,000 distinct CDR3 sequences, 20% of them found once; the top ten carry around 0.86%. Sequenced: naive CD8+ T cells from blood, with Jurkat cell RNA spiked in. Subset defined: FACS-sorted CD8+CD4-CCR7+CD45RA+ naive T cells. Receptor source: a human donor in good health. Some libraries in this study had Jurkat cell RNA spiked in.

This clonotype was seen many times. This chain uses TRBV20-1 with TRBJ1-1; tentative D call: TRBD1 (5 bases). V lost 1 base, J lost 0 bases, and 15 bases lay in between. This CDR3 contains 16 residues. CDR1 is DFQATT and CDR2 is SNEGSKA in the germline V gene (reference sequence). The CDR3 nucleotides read TGCAGTGCTAGAGCCGACAGCTGGGGCTTGAACACTGAAGCTTTCTTT. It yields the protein CSARADSWGLNTEAFF.

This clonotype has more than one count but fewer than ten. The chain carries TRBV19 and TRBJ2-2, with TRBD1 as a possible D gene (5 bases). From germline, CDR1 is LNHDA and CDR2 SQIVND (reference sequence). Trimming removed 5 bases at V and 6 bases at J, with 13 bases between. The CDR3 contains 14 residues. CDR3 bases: TGTGCCAGTAGTGGGGTCGACAGTCCCGGGGAGCTGTTTTTT. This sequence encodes CASSGVDSPGELFF.

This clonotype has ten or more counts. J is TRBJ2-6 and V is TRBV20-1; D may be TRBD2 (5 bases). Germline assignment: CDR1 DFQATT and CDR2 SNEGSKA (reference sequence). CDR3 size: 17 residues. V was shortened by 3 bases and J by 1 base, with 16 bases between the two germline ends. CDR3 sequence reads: CSASPLVPLSGANVLTF. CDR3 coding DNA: TGCAGTGCTAGCCCACTAGTTCCCCTTTCTGGGGCCAACGTCCTGACTTTC.

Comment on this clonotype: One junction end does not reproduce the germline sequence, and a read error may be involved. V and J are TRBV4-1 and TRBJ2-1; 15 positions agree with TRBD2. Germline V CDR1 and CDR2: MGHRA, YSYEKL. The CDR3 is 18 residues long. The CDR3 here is CASSPKPGLAGGPHERFF. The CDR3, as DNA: TGCGCCAGCAGCCCAAAGCCAGGACTAGCGGGGGGGCCGCATGAGCGGTTCTTC.

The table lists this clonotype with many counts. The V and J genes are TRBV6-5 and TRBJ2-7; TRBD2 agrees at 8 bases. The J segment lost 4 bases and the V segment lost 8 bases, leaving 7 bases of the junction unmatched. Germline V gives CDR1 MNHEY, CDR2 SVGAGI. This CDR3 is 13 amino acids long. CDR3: CASGAGGLYEQYF. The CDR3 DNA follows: TGTGCCAGCGGCGCGGGAGGTTTATACGAGCAGTACTTC.

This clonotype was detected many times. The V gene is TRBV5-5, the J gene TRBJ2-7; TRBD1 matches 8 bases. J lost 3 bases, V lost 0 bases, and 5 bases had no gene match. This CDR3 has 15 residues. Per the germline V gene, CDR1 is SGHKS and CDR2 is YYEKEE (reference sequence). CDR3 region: CASSLAGTGDYEQYF. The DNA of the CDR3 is TGTGCCAGCAGCTTGGCCGGGACAGGAGACTACGAGCAGTACTTC.

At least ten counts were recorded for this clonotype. CDR3 amino acids: CASSLYPSSGNTIYF. The CDR3 nucleotides read TGTGCCAGCAGCTTATATCCGTCCTCTGGAAACACCATATATTTT. The rearrangement joins TRBV7-2 to TRBJ1-3, with D unclear. Trimming removed 2 bases from V and 0 bases from J, with 8 bases in between. Germline CDR1 reads SGHTA; CDR2 reads FQGNSA. The CDR3 is 15 residues long. Complete variable domain (other parts from reference TRBV7-2 and TRBJ1-3): GAGVSQSPSNKVTEKGKDVELRCDPISGHTALYWYRQSLGQGLEFLIYFQGNSAPDKSGLPSDRFSAERTGGSVSTLTIQRTQQEDSAVYLCASSLYPSSGNTIYFGEGSWLTVV.

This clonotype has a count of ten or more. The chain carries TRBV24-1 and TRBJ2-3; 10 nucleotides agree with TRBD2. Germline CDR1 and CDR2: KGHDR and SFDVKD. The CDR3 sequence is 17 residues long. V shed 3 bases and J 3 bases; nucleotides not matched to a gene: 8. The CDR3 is CATSDPFSGGTTDTQYF. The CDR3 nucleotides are TGTGCCACCAGTGATCCCTTTAGCGGGGGGACTACAGATACGCAGTATTTT.

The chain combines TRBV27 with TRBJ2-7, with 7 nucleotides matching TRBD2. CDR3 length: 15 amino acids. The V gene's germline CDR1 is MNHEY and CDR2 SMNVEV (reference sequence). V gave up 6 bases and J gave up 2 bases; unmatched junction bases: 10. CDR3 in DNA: TGTGCCAGCAGCCGGACTAGGTCGAATACCTACGAGCAGTACTTC. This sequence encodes CASSRTRSNTYEQYF.

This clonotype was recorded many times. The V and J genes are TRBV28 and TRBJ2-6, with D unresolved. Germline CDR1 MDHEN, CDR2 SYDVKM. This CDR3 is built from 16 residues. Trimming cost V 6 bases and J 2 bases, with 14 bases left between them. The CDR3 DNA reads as TGTGCCAGCAGCCCTATTGGGGAAACTGGGGCCAACGTCCTGACTTTC. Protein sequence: CASSPIGETGANVLTF.

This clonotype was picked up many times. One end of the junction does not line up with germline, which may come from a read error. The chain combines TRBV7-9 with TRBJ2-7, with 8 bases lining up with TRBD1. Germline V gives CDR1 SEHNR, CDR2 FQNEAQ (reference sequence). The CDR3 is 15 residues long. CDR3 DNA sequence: TGTGCCAGCAGCCTTGGACAGGGAAGTGGCTACGAGCAGTGCTTC. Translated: CASSLGQGSGYEQCF. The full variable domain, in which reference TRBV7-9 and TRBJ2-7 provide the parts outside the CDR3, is DTGVSQNPRHKITKRGQNVTFRCDPISEHNRLYWYRQTLGQGPEFLTYFQNEAQLEKSRLLSDRFSAERPKGSFSTLEIQRTEQGDSAMYLCASSLGQGSGYEQCFGPGTRLTVT.

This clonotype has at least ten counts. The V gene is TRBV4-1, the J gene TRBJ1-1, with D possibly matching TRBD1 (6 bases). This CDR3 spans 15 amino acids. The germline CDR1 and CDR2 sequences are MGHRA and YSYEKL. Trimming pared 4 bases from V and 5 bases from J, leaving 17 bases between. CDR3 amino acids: CASSRRTDERTEAFF. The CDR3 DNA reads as TGCGCCAGCAGCCGGAGGACAGACGAACGGACTGAAGCTTTCTTT.

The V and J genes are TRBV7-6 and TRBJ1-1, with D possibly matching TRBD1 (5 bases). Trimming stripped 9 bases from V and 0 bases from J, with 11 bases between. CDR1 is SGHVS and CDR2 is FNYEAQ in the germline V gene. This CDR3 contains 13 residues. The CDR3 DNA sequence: TGTGCCAGAAGCCAGGACATGAACACTGAAGCTTTCTTT. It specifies CARSQDMNTEAFF.

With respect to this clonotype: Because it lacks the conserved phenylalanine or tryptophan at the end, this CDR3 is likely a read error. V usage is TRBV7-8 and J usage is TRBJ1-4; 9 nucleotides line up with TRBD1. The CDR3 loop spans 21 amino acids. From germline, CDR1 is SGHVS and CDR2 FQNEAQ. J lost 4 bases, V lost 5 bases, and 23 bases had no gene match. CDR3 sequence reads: CASSQPFISLNSDRGNEKLFL. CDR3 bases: TGTGCCAGCAGCCAGCCTTTCATATCCCTCAACTCGGACAGGGGTAATGAAAAACTGTTTCTT.

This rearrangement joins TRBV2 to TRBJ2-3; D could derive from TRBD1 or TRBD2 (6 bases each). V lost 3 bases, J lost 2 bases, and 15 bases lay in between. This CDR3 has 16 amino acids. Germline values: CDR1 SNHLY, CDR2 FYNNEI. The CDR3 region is CASSDWGAGYTDTQYF. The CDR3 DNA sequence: TGTGCCAGCAGTGATTGGGGGGCAGGATACACAGATACGCAGTATTTT.

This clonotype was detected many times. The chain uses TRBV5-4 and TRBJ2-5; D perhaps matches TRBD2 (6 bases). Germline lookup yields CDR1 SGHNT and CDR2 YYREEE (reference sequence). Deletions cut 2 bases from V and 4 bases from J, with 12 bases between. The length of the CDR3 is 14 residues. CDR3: CASSFFGGAETQYF. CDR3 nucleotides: TGTGCCAGCAGCTTTTTCGGAGGGGCAGAGACCCAGTACTTC.

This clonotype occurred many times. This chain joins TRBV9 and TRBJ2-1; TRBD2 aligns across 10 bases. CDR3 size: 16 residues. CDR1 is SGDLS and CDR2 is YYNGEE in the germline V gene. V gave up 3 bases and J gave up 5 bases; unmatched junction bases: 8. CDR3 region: CASSGKTSGFDNEQFF. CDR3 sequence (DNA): TGTGCCAGCAGCGGAAAGACTAGCGGGTTCGACAATGAGCAGTTCTTC. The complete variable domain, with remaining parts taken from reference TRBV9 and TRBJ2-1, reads DSGVTQTPKHLITATGQRVTLRCSPRSGDLSVYWYQQSLDQGLQFLIQYYNGEERAKGNILERFSAQQFPDLHSELNLSSLELGDSALYFCASSGKTSGFDNEQFFGPGTRLTVL.

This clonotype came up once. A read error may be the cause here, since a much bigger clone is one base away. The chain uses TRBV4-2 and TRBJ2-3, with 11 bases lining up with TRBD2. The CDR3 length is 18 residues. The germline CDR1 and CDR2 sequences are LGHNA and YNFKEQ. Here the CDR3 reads CASSQEILAGVSGDAQYF. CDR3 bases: TGTGCCAGCAGCCAGGAGATACTAGCGGGAGTGTCGGGAGATGCGCAGTATTTT.

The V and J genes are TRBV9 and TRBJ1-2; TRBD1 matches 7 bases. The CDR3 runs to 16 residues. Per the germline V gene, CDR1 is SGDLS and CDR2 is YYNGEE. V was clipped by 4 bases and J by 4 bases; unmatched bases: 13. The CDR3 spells CASSLTGRTGGYGYTF. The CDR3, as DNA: TGTGCCAGCAGCCTAACCGGAAGGACAGGCGGCTATGGCTACACCTTC.

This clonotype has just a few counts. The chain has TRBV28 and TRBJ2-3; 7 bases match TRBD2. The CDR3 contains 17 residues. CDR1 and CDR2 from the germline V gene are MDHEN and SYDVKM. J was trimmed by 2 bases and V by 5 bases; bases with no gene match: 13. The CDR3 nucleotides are TGTGCCAGCAGTATTGCCCGGGACTATTCGTACACAGATACGCAGTATTTT. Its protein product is CASSIARDYSYTDTQYF.